This TCR beta chain is from a study of CD8 T cells in Susac syndrome. Findings and caveats of the study: The study conceded that relatively few individuals underwent its TCR sequencing and HLA analysis.

This CDR3 is 12 amino acids long. Germline values: CDR1 DFQATT, CDR2 SNEGSKA (reference sequence). V lost 7 bases and J 0 bases, leaving 8 bases between the germline ends. FACS was used to enrich TEMRA cells, whereas the CD8+ and CD4+ T cells were obtained by negative isolation. An amount of RNA that ranged from roughly 0.45 to 1 ug was reverse transcribed with random hexamers. Amplification of TCR beta CDR3 by immunoSEQ multiplex PCR spanned 54 Vbeta and 13 Jbeta. Via MiXCR, TCRdb re-called the immunoSEQ multiplex PCR reads, giving one row per CDR3 protein. Of 200,000 to 250,000 distinct CDR3 sequences listed, around 95% are singletons. About this clonotype itself: Its cognate antigen is unknown.

Sample: CD4+ T cells from PBMCs. This clonotype was sampled from a human donor with multiple sclerosis. V usage is TRBV20-1 and J usage is TRBJ2-3, with D hard to call. The CDR3: CSGKWSTDTQYF. CDR3 nucleotide sequence: TGCAGTGGCAAGTGGAGCACAGATACGCAGTATTTT.